The 28 T cell receptor beta chains given below trace back to one sample, sequenced in a study of control samples from healthy donors and cancer patients. Sequencing was performed with immunoSEQ multiplex PCR; in TCRdb, only in-frame clones are kept and a portion is missing. Among some 120,000 clones listed, approximately 94% were seen once. Specimen: blood. The source is a young man in good health.

The chain is built from TRBV6-5 and TRBJ1-5; D is perhaps TRBD1 (5 bases). In germline, CDR1 is MNHEY, CDR2 SVGAGI. The CDR3 totals 12 residues. V lost 8 bases to trimming and J lost 4 bases, with 9 bases between them. The CDR3 loop reads CASGDGNQPQHF. For the CDR3, the DNA is TGTGCCAGCGGGGACGGTAATCAGCCCCAGCATTTT.

This clone has only one observation. The V call is TRBV10-1, the J call TRBJ2-3; the match to TRBD2 covers 9 bases. The CDR3 loop spans 20 amino acids. V dropped 11 bases and J dropped 0; count of bases not matched to a gene: 24. Germline CDR1 and CDR2: WNHNN and SYGVQD (reference sequence). The CDR3 here is CALVVAGAPSCDSSTDTQYF. The CDR3 DNA sequence: TGCGCCCTCGTGGTAGCGGGGGCCCCCTCTTGTGATTCTAGCACAGATACGCAGTATTTT.

The chain recombines TRBV19 with TRBJ1-1; D is unclear. Germline V lookup: CDR1 LNHDA, CDR2 SQIVND (reference sequence). The germline V and J ends were trimmed by 7 bases and 6 bases, with 18 bases remaining between them. The CDR3 covers 14 residues. CDR3 sequence: CASKYPGKSAEAFF. The CDR3 DNA follows: TGTGCCAGTAAGTATCCGGGAAAATCGGCTGAAGCTTTCTTT.

The chain combines TRBV27 with TRBJ2-3; D is unresolved. The germline V gene has CDR1 MNHEY and CDR2 SMNVEV (reference sequence). The CDR3 consists of 14 residues. V lost 3 bases and J 2 bases, leaving 9 bases between the germline ends. The CDR3 sequence: CASSLNGYTDTQYF. CDR3 DNA: TGTGCCAGCAGTTTGAACGGATACACAGATACGCAGTATTTT.

The genes are TRBV6-5 and TRBJ1-6; D not resolved. The V end was cut by 0 bases, the J end by 6 bases, with 12 bases between. This CDR3 has 16 residues. Germline lookup yields CDR1 MNHEY and CDR2 SVGAGI. The CDR3 spells CASSYSLARRNSPLHF. The CDR3 nucleotides are TGTGCCAGCAGTTACTCCCTCGCACGACGTAATTCACCCCTCCACTTT.

This chain links TRBV25-1 with TRBJ2-2; D may be TRBD2 (5 bases). This CDR3 has 18 amino acids. The germline V and J ends were trimmed by 0 bases and 1 base, with 15 bases remaining between them. The germline V gene has CDR1 MGHDK and CDR2 SYGVNS. The CDR3 DNA reads as TGTGCCAGCAGTGAATATACCAGGACTCCCTGGAACACCGGGGAGCTGTTTTTT. Translated, it gives CASSEYTRTPWNTGELFF. The full variable domain, with the rest looked up from reference TRBV25-1 and TRBJ2-2, is EADIYQTPRYLVIGTGKKITLECSQTMGHDKMYWYQQDPGMELHLIHYSYGVNSTEKGDLSSESTVSRIRTEHFPLTLESARPSHTSQYLCASSEYTRTPWNTGELFFGEGSRLTVL.

The gene calls are TRBV28 and TRBJ1-2, with 9 bases matching TRBD1. This CDR3 contains 15 residues. Trimming removed 7 bases from V and 4 bases from J; junction bases left unmatched: 10. Per germline, CDR1 MDHEN and CDR2 SYDVKM. This CDR3 reads CASKPQGAVFYGYTF. Written as DNA, the CDR3 is TGTGCCAGCAAACCACAGGGGGCGGTATTCTATGGCTACACCTTC.

The V call is TRBV4-3, the J call TRBJ2-1; 10 bases match TRBD1. The CDR3 consists of 15 residues. The germline V gene has CDR1 LGHNA and CDR2 YSLEER. Trimming cost V 1 base and J 7 bases; bases outside gene matches: 4. The chain's CDR3 is CASSQGGQGWNEQFF. The CDR3 DNA follows: TGCGCCAGCAGCCAAGGGGGACAGGGGTGGAATGAGCAGTTCTTC.

In this sample, this clone turned up once. The V gene is TRBV5-1, the J gene TRBJ2-5, with 7 bases that match TRBD2. With V trimmed by 6 bases and J by 1 base, 3 bases remained unmatched. Germline V gene sequence: CDR1 SGHRS, CDR2 YFSETQ. This CDR3 contains 13 residues. CDR3 residues: CASNPGGQETQYF. The CDR3 DNA is TGCGCCAGCAACCCGGGGGGCCAAGAGACCCAGTACTTC.

The J gene is TRBJ1-1, the V gene TRBV2, with TRBD1 matching 9 bases. V trimming: 6 bases; J trimming: 2 bases; junction bases outside the gene matches: 4. This CDR3 region has 14 residues. CDR1 SNHLY and CDR2 FYNNEI come from the germline V gene. The DNA for the CDR3 is TGTGCCAGCAGGGGACAGGGAGGAAACACTGAAGCTTTCTTT. This encodes CASRGQGGNTEAFF.

This clone was picked up one time. V gene TRBV4-1 combines with J gene TRBJ1-1; D is unclear. This CDR3 has 18 amino acids. The germline gives CDR1 MGHRA, CDR2 YSYEKL. V lost 0 bases, J lost 1 base, and 18 bases lay in between. The CDR3 DNA reads TGCGCCAGCAGCCAAGATCTTTGGGTCGGGGTCTGGAACACTGAAGCTTTCTTT. It specifies CASSQDLWVGVWNTEAFF.

The rearrangement uses TRBV6-5 and TRBJ2-7; D remains unclear. V was shortened by 5 bases and J by 6 bases, with 8 bases between the two germline ends. CDR3 length equals 11 residues. Germline CDR1 MNHEY, CDR2 SVGAGI. Here the CDR3 DNA reads TGTGCCAGCAGTCCCCTTCGCGAGCAGTACTTC. Its translation: CASSPLREQYF.

V gene TRBV15 combines with J gene TRBJ2-2; tentatively, D is TRBD2 (5 bases). The germline V gene has CDR1 LNHNV and CDR2 YYDKDF (reference sequence). The V gene lost 2 bases and the J gene lost 2 bases, with 12 bases spanning the gap. This CDR3 spans 16 amino acids. This CDR3 reads CATSRQAGSNTGELFF. The DNA for the CDR3 is TGTGCCACCAGCAGACAGGCGGGCAGTAACACCGGGGAGCTGTTTTTT. Based on the CDR3 plus reference TRBV15 and TRBJ2-2, the full variable domain is DAMVIQNPRYQVTQFGKPVTLSCSQTLNHNVMYWYQQKSSQAPKLLFHYYDKDFNNEADTPDNFQSRRPNTSFCFLDIRSPGLGDTAMYLCATSRQAGSNTGELFFGEGSRLTVL.

This sequence joins TRBV5-1 and TRBJ2-7; 9 positions match TRBD1. Germline values: CDR1 SGHRS, CDR2 YFSETQ. The CDR3 is 15 residues long. The V segment lost 0 bases and the J segment 5 bases; nucleotides outside the gene matches: 6. CDR3 nucleotide sequence: TGCGCCAGCAGCTTGGGACAGGGGGTCGTTAACGAGCAGTACTTC. Its translation is CASSLGQGVVNEQYF.

This clone is a singleton in its sample. The chain employs TRBV19 and TRBJ2-1; D uncertain. This CDR3 has 14 residues. Germline CDR1 reads LNHDA; CDR2 reads SQIVND (reference sequence). V was cut by 5 bases and J by 5 bases, with 13 bases left in between. CDR3 in amino acids: CASSLPAADNEQFF. The CDR3 DNA reads TGTGCCAGTAGTTTGCCGGCGGCCGACAATGAGCAGTTCTTC.

The chain combines TRBV15 with TRBJ2-2, with D hard to call. V was pared by 1 base and J by 4 bases, with 13 bases between. Germline V gene sequence: CDR1 LNHNV, CDR2 YYDKDF (reference sequence). CDR3 size: 16 residues. CDR3 bases: TGTGCCACCAGCAGAGGGGTCCGTAGTGGCACCGGGGAGCTGTTTTTT. It specifies CATSRGVRSGTGELFF.

This sequence joins TRBV6-1 and TRBJ1-3; D is unclear. CDR3 length equals 12 residues. The V gene lost 6 bases and the J gene lost 3 bases, with 6 bases spanning the gap. Germline loops: CDR1 MNHNS, CDR2 SASEGT. CDR3 protein: CASRVSGNTIYF. In DNA, the CDR3 is TGTGCCAGCAGGGTTAGTGGAAACACCATATATTTT.

V usage is TRBV29-1 and J usage is TRBJ2-1, with D unclear. Germline V CDR1 and CDR2: SQVTM, ANQGSEA. CDR3 length: 12 residues. V shed 8 bases and J shed 7 bases, with 15 bases lying between them. The CDR3 sequence is CSSEGLTNEQFF. The CDR3 DNA is TGCAGCTCAGAAGGCCTAACAAATGAGCAGTTCTTC.

The chain employs TRBV4-2 and TRBJ1-3; no definite D call. There are 15 residues in the CDR3. Germline CDR1 is LGHNA and CDR2 is YNFKEQ. Trimming took 4 bases from V and 4 from J, leaving 14 bases between them. The DNA for the CDR3 is TGTGCCAGCAGCCTACTCGCTACCGAAGGAAACACCATATATTTT. Its translation is CASSLLATEGNTIYF.

The chain joins TRBV7-2 to TRBJ2-3; D is unclear. Germline loops: CDR1 SGHTA, CDR2 FQGNSA. The CDR3 extends over 14 amino acids. Trimming pared 5 bases from V and 1 base from J, leaving 10 bases between. The CDR3 sequence: CASSTSSRTDTQYF. The CDR3 DNA reads TGTGCCAGCAGCACATCTAGTCGCACAGATACGCAGTATTTT.

The V and J genes are TRBV19 and TRBJ2-1; D is tentatively TRBD1 or TRBD2 (5 bases each). CDR1 LNHDA and CDR2 SQIVND come from the germline V gene (reference sequence). This CDR3 region has 12 residues. V was cut by 3 bases and J by 8 bases, with 8 bases left in between. CDR3 region: CASSMGTDEQFF. CDR3 nucleotides: TGTGCCAGTAGTATGGGGACGGATGAGCAGTTCTTC.

The J gene is TRBJ1-2, the V gene TRBV5-5; 7 nucleotides align to TRBD1. J was trimmed by 8 bases and V by 2 bases; bases with no gene match: 6. Germline-derived CDR1 and CDR2 are SGHKS and YYEKEE (reference sequence). CDR3 length: 13 amino acids. Here the CDR3 DNA reads TGTGCCAGCAGCTTTTCGCAGGGGGGAGGCTACACCTTC. Protein: CASSFSQGGGYTF.

The chain uses TRBV10-3 and TRBJ1-1; the D gene is possibly TRBD1 (6 bases). CDR1 ENHRY and CDR2 SYGVKD come from the germline V gene. The germline V and J ends were trimmed by 6 bases and 4 bases, with 18 bases remaining between them. This CDR3 region has 15 residues. The CDR3 DNA reads TGTGCCATCAGAAAAGGGGGGGTGGAGGGCACTGAAGCTTTCTTT. Protein product: CAIRKGGVEGTEAFF.

This sequence joins TRBV5-1 and TRBJ1-2, with TRBD1 matching 9 bases. Germline assignment: CDR1 SGHRS and CDR2 YFSETQ. This CDR3 has 15 amino acids. Losses at the gene ends were 4 bases for V and 2 bases for J; bases not matched to a gene: 6. CDR3 DNA: TGCGCCAGCAGCCCCCGAGGGACAGGGAACTATGGCTACACCTTC. This translates into CASSPRGTGNYGYTF.

The V gene is TRBV5-4, the J gene TRBJ2-1; TRBD2 matches at 10 bases. J lost 2 bases, V lost 4 bases, and 3 bases had no gene match. The CDR3 sequence is 15 residues long. Germline CDR1 is SGHNT and CDR2 is YYREEE (reference sequence). The CDR3 region has the DNA TGTGCCAGCAGCGAGCGGGGGGGGACCTACAATGAGCAGTTCTTC. Its translation is CASSERGGTYNEQFF. Complete variable domain (other parts from reference TRBV5-4 and TRBJ2-1): ETGVTQSPTHLIKTRGQQVTLRCSSQSGHNTVSWYQQALGQGPQFIFQYYREEENGRGNFPPRFSGLQFPNYSSELNVNALELDDSALYLCASSERGGTYNEQFFGPGTRLTVL.

This chain links TRBV5-6 with TRBJ2-7, with TRBD2 identical over 7 bases. Unmatched junction bases numbered 7, after V lost 3 bases and J lost 1 base. The V gene's germline CDR1 is SGHDT and CDR2 YYEEEE. This CDR3 region has 15 residues. The DNA of the CDR3 is TGTGCCAGCAGCTGGGCCCTAGCGGCGTCCTACGAGCAGTACTTC. The encoded protein is CASSWALAASYEQYF.

A single count supports this clone. This chain joins TRBV28 and TRBJ2-1; 7 bases are shared with TRBD1. J was trimmed by 9 bases and V by 4 bases; bases with no gene match: 6. Per germline, CDR1 MDHEN and CDR2 SYDVKM. The CDR3 has 13 amino acids. In DNA form, the CDR3 reads TGTGCCAGCAGTTCGACAGGGAAGGCTGAGCAGTTCTTC. Translated, it gives CASSSTGKAEQFF.

The genes are TRBV6-5 and TRBJ2-4; maybe TRBD1 (6 bases). The germline V and J ends were trimmed by 6 bases and 6 bases, with 15 bases remaining between them. The CDR3 loop spans 14 amino acids. CDR1 is MNHEY and CDR2 is SVGAGI in the germline V gene. The CDR3 loop is CASRGDRYPNIQYF. CDR3 nucleotides: TGTGCCAGCAGGGGTGACAGGTACCCAAACATTCAGTACTTC.